The sequence of this T cell receptor (beta chain) was determined in a study of blood T cell repertoires in COVID-19. As for the study in general: Acute and convalescent COVID-19 specimens originated in the United States, Italy and Spain. From T cells, B-cell-depleted T cells, or PBMCs came the material, which was cDNA or gDNA.

Trimming pared 2 bases from V and 5 bases from J, leaving 22 bases between. This CDR3 has 19 amino acids. Germline V gene lookup returns CDR1 MNHEY and CDR2 SMNVEV (reference sequence). Per the authors' pipeline: Amplification with reference gene primers provided the estimates of nucleated cell counts. Data came from immunoSEQ multiplex PCR; TCRdb stores just in-frame clones and leaves some out. The V and J calls and the clone size are those of that table, but D and trimming were determined from the DNA. The sample has under 150,000 clones, approximately 90% seen once. The rearrangement uses TRBV27 and TRBJ1-6, with TRBD1 as a possible D gene (5 bases). This sequence was found in a woman between 65 and 79 years old who had recovered from COVID-19. The sequencing input was peripheral blood. The CDR3 sequence: CASSLGPSGRPINNSPLHF. Here the CDR3 DNA reads TGTGCCAGCAGTTTAGGGCCCTCAGGGAGGCCTATAAATAATTCACCCCTCCACTTT.